This T cell receptor beta chain was sequenced for a study of blood T cell repertoires in COVID-19. At the level of the study: The analysed material was cDNA or gDNA that came from T cells, B-cell-depleted T cells, or PBMCs.

Only in-frame clones appear in the TCRdb table, and some are missing; sequencing was by immunoSEQ multiplex PCR. This sample yields about 89,000 clones, of which 60% to 85% are seen a single time; about half belongs to the top ten. Germline V gives CDR1 SNHLY, CDR2 FYNNEI. The CDR3 is 17 amino acids. With 5 bases clipped from V and 0 bases from J, the junction kept 11 bases outside the gene matches. The sample taken for sequencing was peripheral blood. The origin of this receptor is a human donor in a cohort sampled during active COVID-19. The V call is TRBV2, the J call TRBJ2-3; TRBD2 aligns across 7 bases. The CDR3 loop is CASSPPRQRGSTDTQYF. The CDR3 nucleotides read TGTGCCAGCAGTCCCCCCCGGCAGCGGGGTAGCACAGATACGCAGTATTTT.